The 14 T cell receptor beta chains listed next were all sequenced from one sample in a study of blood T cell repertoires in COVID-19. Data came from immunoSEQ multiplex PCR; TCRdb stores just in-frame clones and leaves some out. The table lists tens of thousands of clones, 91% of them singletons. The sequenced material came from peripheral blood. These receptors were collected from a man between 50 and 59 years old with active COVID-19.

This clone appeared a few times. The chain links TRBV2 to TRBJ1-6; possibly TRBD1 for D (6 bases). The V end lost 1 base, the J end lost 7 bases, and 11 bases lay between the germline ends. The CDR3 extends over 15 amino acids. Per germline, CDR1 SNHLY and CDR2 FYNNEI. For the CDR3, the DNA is TGTGCCAGCAGTGAAGAGACCAGGGGCAATTCACCCCTCCACTTT. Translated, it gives CASSEETRGNSPLHF.

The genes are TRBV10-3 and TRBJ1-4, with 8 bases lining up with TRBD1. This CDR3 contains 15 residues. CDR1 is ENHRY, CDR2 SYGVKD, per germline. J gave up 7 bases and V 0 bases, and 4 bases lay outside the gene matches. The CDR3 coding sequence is TGTGCCATCAGTGAGTCTGGACAGGGCGGTGAAAAACTGTTTTTT. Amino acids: CAISESGQGGEKLFF.

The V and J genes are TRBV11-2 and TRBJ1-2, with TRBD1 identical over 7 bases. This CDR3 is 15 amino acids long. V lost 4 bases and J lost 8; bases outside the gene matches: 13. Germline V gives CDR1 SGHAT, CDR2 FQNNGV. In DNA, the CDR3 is TGTGCCAGCAGCTCCCGGATGACAGGGCGGGACGGCTACACCTTC. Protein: CASSSRMTGRDGYTF.

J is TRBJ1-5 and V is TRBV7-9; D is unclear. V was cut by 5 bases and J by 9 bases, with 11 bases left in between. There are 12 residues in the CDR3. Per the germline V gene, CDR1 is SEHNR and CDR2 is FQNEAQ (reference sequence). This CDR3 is CASSPISGPQHF. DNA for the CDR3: TGTGCCAGCAGCCCGATCTCAGGGCCCCAGCATTTT.

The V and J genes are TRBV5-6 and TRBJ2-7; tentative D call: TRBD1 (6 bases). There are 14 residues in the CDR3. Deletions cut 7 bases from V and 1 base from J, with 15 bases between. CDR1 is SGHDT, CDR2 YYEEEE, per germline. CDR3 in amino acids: CASGTLSGSYEQYF. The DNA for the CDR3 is TGTGCCAGCGGGACACTTTCGGGGTCCTACGAGCAGTACTTC.

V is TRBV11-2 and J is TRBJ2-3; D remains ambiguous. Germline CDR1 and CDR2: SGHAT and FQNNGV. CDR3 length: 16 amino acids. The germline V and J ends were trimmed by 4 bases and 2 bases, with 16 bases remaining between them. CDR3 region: CASSSTTSILTDTQYF. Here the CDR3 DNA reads TGTGCCAGCAGCTCGACAACCTCAATACTCACAGATACGCAGTATTTT.

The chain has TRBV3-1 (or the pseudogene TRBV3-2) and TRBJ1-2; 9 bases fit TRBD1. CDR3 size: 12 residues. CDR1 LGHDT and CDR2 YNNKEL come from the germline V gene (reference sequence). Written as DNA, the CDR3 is TGTGGCGCCGGGACAGGGTATAATGGCTACACCTTC. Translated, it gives CGAGTGYNGYTF.

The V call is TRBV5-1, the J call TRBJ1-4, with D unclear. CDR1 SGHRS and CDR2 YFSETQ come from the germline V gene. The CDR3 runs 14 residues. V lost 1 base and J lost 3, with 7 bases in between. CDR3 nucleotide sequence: TGCGCCAGCAGCTTGAGTAGCGCTAATGAAAAACTGTTTTTT. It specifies CASSLSSANEKLFF.

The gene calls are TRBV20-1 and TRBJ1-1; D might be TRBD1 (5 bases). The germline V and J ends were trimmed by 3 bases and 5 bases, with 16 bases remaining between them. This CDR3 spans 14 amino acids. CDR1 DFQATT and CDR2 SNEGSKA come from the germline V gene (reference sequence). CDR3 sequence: CSASRGRGGTEAFF. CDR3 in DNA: TGCAGTGCTAGTCGTGGGCGGGGGGGGACTGAAGCTTTCTTT.

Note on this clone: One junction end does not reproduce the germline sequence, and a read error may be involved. DNA for the CDR3: TGTGCCAGCAGTAGCGACTTTCCCTCCTACGAGCAGTACTTC. The encoded protein is CASSSDFPSYEQYF. The gene calls are TRBV19 and TRBJ2-7; D possibly corresponds to TRBD2 (5 bases). CDR1 is LNHDA and CDR2 is SQIVND in the germline V gene (reference sequence). This CDR3 is built from 14 residues. Supplemented by reference TRBV19 and TRBJ2-7, the full variable domain reads DGGITQSPKYLFRKEGQNVTLSCEQNLNHDAMYWYRQDPGQGLRLIYYSQIVNDFQKGDIAEGYSVSREKKESFPLTVTSAQKNPTAFYLCASSSDFPSYEQYFGPGTRLTVT.

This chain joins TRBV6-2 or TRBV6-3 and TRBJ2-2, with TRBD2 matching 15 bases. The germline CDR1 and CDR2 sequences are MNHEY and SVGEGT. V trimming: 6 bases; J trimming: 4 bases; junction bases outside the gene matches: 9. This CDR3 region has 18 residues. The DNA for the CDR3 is TGTGCCAGCAGCTCCATGGGACTAGCGGGGGGTATCACCGGGGAGCTGTTTTTT. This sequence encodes CASSSMGLAGGITGELFF.

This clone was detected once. The CDR3 nucleotides are TGCAGCGTTGAACTTTCTACCCGAGGCGCTTTCTTT. Translating gives CSVELSTRGAFF. The chain is built from TRBV29-1 and TRBJ1-1; no reliable D call. The V and J ends lost 2 bases and 11 bases respectively, with 15 bases between them. Germline-derived CDR1 and CDR2 are SQVTM and ANQGSEA. CDR3 size: 12 residues. Full variable domain (rest looked up from reference TRBV29-1 and TRBJ1-1): SAVISQKPSRDICQRGTSLTIQCQVDSQVTMMFWYRQQPGQSLTLIATANQGSEATYESGFVIDKFPISRPNLTFSTLTVSNMSPEDSSIYLCSVELSTRGAFFGQGTRLTVV.

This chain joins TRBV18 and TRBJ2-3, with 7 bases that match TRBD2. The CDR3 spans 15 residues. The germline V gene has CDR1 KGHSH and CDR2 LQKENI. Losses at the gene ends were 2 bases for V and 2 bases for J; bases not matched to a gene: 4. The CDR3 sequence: CASSPKRGHTDTQYF. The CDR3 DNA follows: TGTGCCAGCTCACCAAAGCGGGGCCACACAGATACGCAGTATTTT.

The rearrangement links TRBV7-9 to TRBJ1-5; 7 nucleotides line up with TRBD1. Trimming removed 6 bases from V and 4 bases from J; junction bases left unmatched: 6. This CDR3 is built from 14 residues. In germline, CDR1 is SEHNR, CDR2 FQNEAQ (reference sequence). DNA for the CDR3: TGTGCCAGCAGAGGGCAGGGGGAAAATCAGCCCCAGCATTTT. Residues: CASRGQGENQPQHF.